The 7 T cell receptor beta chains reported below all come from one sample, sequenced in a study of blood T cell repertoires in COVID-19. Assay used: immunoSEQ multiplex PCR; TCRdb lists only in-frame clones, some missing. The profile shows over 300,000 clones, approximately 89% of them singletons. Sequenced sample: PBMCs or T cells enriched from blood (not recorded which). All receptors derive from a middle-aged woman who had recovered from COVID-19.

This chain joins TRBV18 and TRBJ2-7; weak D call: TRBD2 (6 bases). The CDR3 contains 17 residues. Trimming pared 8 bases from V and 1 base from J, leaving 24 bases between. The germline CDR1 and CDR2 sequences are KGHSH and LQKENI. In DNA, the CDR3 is TGTGCCAGCACCGTAAACCCGGCGGGGCCGACTTCCTACGAGCAGTACTTC. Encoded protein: CASTVNPAGPTSYEQYF.

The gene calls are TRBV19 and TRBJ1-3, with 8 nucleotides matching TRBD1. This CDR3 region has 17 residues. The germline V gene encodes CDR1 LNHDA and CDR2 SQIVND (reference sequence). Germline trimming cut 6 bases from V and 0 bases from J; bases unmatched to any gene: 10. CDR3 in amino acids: CASRDPGQVPSGNTIYF. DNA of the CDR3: TGTGCCAGTAGGGATCCGGGACAGGTCCCCTCTGGAAACACCATATATTTT.

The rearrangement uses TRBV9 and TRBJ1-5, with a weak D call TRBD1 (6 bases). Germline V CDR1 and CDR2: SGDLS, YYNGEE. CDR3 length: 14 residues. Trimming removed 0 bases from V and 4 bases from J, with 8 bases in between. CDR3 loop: CASSVGDKNQPQHF. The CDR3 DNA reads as TGTGCCAGCAGCGTAGGGGACAAAAATCAGCCCCAGCATTTT.

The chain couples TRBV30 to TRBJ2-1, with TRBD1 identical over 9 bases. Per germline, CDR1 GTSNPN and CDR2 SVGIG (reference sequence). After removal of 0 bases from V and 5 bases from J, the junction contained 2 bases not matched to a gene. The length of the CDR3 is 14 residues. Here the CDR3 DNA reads TGTGCCTGGAGTGTGACAGGGGGAGACAATGAGCAGTTCTTC. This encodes CAWSVTGGDNEQFF.

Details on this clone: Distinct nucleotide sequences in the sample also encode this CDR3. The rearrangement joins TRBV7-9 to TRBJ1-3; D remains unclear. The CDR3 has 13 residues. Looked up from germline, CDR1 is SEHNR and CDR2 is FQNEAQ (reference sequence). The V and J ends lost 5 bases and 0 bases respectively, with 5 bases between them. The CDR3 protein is CASSPSSGNTIYF. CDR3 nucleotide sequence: TGTGCCAGCAGCCCCTCCTCTGGAAACACCATATATTTT.

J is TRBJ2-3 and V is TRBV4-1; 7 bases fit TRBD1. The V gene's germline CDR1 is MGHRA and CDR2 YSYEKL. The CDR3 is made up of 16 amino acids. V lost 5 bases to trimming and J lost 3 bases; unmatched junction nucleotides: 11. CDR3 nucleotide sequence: TGCGCCAGCAGCACATCGACAGGGACCAAAACAGATACGCAGTATTTT. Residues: CASSTSTGTKTDTQYF.

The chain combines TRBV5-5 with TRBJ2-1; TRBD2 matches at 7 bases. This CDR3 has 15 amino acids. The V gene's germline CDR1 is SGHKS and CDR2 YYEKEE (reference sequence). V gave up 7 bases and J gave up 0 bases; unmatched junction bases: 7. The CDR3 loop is CASRGGEGSYNEQFF. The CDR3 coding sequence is TGTGCCAGCCGCGGCGGGGAGGGCTCCTACAATGAGCAGTTCTTC.